The present T cell receptor beta chain was sequenced within a study of T cell responses to AZD1222 COVID-19 vaccine. V lost 4 bases, J lost 7 bases, and 9 bases stayed unmatched. Germline CDR1 and CDR2: MDHEN and SYDVKM. The CDR3 totals 15 residues. General study findings and limits: Unmutated variant regions reportedly attract nearly half of all spike-specific TCRs. Most donors were white British, females outnumbered males, and clonal diversity was possibly underestimated. Repertoires were sampled only after the peak T cell response.

A word on this clone: Its antigen is unknown.

Produced via immunoSEQ multiplex PCR; TCRdb's table is partial and in-frame only. The table includes roughly 160,000 clones, 94% detected once. Sequenced here: peripheral blood, sampled on day 0 of AZD1222 vaccination. The sequence came from an adult in good health. This sequence joins TRBV28 and TRBJ1-2; the match to TRBD1 covers 10 bases. CDR3: CASSCGDRGMCGYTF. CDR3 sequence (DNA): TGTGCCAGCAGTTGTGGGGACAGGGGTATGTGTGGCTACACCTTC.